This T cell receptor beta chain was found in a study of blood T cell repertoires in COVID-19. The authors' processing: Estimated nucleated cell counts came from reference gene primer amplification. Only in-frame clones appear in the TCRdb table, and some are missing; sequencing was by immunoSEQ multiplex PCR. V and J calls and clone size follow that table, whereas D and trimming were derived from the DNA. The table has roughly 300,000 clones, 80% to 90% seen once. Sequenced sample: PBMCs or T cells enriched from blood (not recorded which). This clonotype was obtained from a woman aged 40 to 50 with acute COVID-19.

CDR3 nucleotide sequence: TGTGCCAGCAGCCAACTAGCGGGAGGAAAGACCCAGTACTTC. Its protein is CASSQLAGGKTQYF. V is TRBV3-1 (or the pseudogene TRBV3-2) and J is TRBJ2-5, with TRBD2 matching 11 bases. This CDR3 comprises 14 residues. J gave up 6 bases and V 2 bases, and 2 bases lay outside the gene matches. From germline, CDR1 is LGHDT and CDR2 YNNKEL (reference sequence).